The 3 T cell receptor beta chains below all came from one sample that was sequenced in a study of T cell responses to AZD1222 COVID-19 vaccine. Sequencing used immunoSEQ multiplex PCR; TCRdb keeps in-frame clones, though not all of them. The sample shows about 200,000 clones, approximately 90% of them seen only once. The sequenced sample was peripheral blood, obtained 28 days after the second dose of the MenACWY control vaccine. These receptors originate from an adult who received the MenACWY meningococcal vaccine as a control.

CDR3 region: CASSLERFYGYTF. The CDR3 DNA reads TGCGCCAGCAGCTTGGAACGGTTCTATGGCTACACCTTC. The chain links TRBV5-1 to TRBJ1-2; the D is unclear. CDR1 SGHRS and CDR2 YFSETQ come from the germline V gene. V was clipped by 0 bases and J by 4 bases, with 7 bases between them. This CDR3 is built from 13 residues.

The chain couples TRBV18 to TRBJ2-1, with 14 bases matching TRBD2. Trimming took 2 bases from V and 8 from J; bases not matched to a gene: 11. Germline CDR1 KGHSH, CDR2 LQKENI. The CDR3 consists of 18 residues. The chain's CDR3 is CASSPVPLTSGRGYEQFF. The CDR3 DNA sequence: TGTGCCAGCTCACCAGTCCCTCTGACTAGCGGGAGGGGGTATGAGCAGTTCTTC.

This clone has a single count. The chain couples TRBV28 to TRBJ1-1; no clear D gene. The V end was cut by 2 bases, the J end by 6 bases, with 4 bases between. The CDR3 extends over 11 amino acids. Germline V gene lookup returns CDR1 MDHEN and CDR2 SYDVKM. As DNA, the CDR3 is TGTGCCAGCAGTTTAACGTCTGAAGCTTTCTTT. This translates into CASSLTSEAFF.